Listed below are T cell receptor beta chains from one sample, sequenced in a study of blood T cell repertoires in COVID-19. This table comes from immunoSEQ multiplex PCR, and its TCRdb copy is limited to in-frame clones, with some not included. The profile covers roughly 100,000 clones, with about 80% appearing a single time and 2.5% to 3.5% taken by the ten largest. Material for sequencing was peripheral blood. These receptor sequences come from a woman older than 75 with active or convalescent COVID-19. CDR3s include the opening cysteine and the closing phenylalanine or tryptophan. D genes are given only for firm matches. Size is omitted from some rows. Given values are once, few, many or a class for expanded clones.

J gene | V gene | D gene | clone size | CDR3 DNA | CDR3 protein
TRBJ2-1 | TRBV30 | . | . | TGTGCCTGGAGTGCCGGGAATGAGCAGTTCTTC | CAWSAGNEQFF
TRBJ2-4 | TRBV18 | TRBD1 | . | TGTGCCAGCTCACCCCTCCCTCTTGGACAGGGGGTTAACATTCAGTACTTC | CASSPLPLGQGVNIQYF
TRBJ2-3 | TRBV19 | . | . | TGTGCCAGTGGGGAGACCACAGATACGCAGTATTTT | CASGETTDTQYF
TRBJ1-1 | TRBV6-5 | . | . | TGTGCCAGCAGCCATACCATAGACAGGACTGAAGCTTTCTTT | CASSHTIDRTEAFF
TRBJ1-4 | TRBV10-3 | . | . | TGTGCCATCAGCGAAGACAGGTCGACTAATGAAAAACTGTTTTTT | CAISEDRSTNEKLFF
TRBJ2-6 | TRBV27 | TRBD1 | few | TGTGCCAGCTATGGGACAGGGTCTGCTGGGGCCAACGTCCTGACTTTC | CASYGTGSAGANVLTF
TRBJ2-1 | TRBV28 | . | . | TGTGCCAGCAGTTTAGCGGGTGGGTCCTACAATGAGCAGTTCTTC | CASSLAGGSYNEQFF
TRBJ1-2 | TRBV5-1 | TRBD1 | . | TGCGCCAGCAGCCTACAGGGGTTAACGGAGGGCTACACCTTC | CASSLQGLTEGYTF
TRBJ1-2 | TRBV7-2 | TRBD1 | . | TGTGCCAGCAGCTTAGGAGTTCCGGGACAGGCACATGGCTACACCTTC | CASSLGVPGQAHGYTF
TRBJ2-2 | TRBV5-1 | TRBD2 | . | TGCGCCAGCAGCTTACGGACTAGCGGGAACACCGGGGAGCTGTTTTTT | CASSLRTSGNTGELFF
TRBJ1-3 | TRBV2 | . | . | TGTGCCAGCGGGGCGAGCCAGACTGGAAACACCATATATTTT | CASGASQTGNTIYF
TRBJ1-4 | TRBV3-1/TRBV3-2 | . | . | TGTGCCAGCAGCCAAGTTCCCCACCTTGCGAAGGACTACAATGAAAAACTGTTTTTT | CASSQVPHLAKDYNEKLFF
TRBJ2-1 | TRBV3-1/TRBV3-2 | TRBD2 | . | TGTGCCAGCAGCCCTAGGACTAGCGGGGACAATGAGCAGTTCTTC | CASSPRTSGDNEQFF
TRBJ1-5 | TRBV5-1 | . | . | TGCGCCAGCAGCTTCCAGGGTCCCCATCAGCCCCAGCATTTT | CASSFQGPHQPQHF
TRBJ1-1 | TRBV5-6 | TRBD1 | . | TGTGCCAGCAGCTTTTATTTTCTGACAGGGGAATGGAAGAACACTGAAGCTTTCTTT | CASSFYFLTGEWKNTEAFF
TRBJ2-5 | TRBV30 | . | . | TGTGCCTGGGACTTGACATCCCAAGAGACCCAGTACTTC | CAWDLTSQETQYF
TRBJ2-1 | TRBV6-5 | TRBD2 | . | TGTGCCAGCAGCAGAACAGGACTAGCGGACAATGAGCAGTTCTTC | CASSRTGLADNEQFF
TRBJ2-6 | TRBV30 | . | many | TGTGCCTGGAGATCTCCAGGGGCTGAAACGGCGGGGGCCAACGTCCTGACTTTC | CAWRSPGAETAGANVLTF
TRBJ1-5 | TRBV19 | TRBD1 | . | TGTGCCAGTAGTGCTAAAAGGGGGGACAGGGCGGGTTTCAATCAGCCCCAGCATTTT | CASSAKRGDRAGFNQPQHF
TRBJ1-2 | TRBV27 | . | . | TGTGCCAGCAGTAGCCTTGGGGAGGCTGGGAACTATGGCTACACCTTC | CASSSLGEAGNYGYTF
TRBJ2-1 | TRBV7-3 | TRBD2 | . | TGTGCCAGCAGCCCAAGGGGACATGGACTAGCAAAAGCCTACAATGAGCAGTTCTTC | CASSPRGHGLAKAYNEQFF
TRBJ1-3 | TRBV5-4 | . | . | TGTGCCAGCAGCTTGGCCGGGAAGAGCTCTGGAAACACCATATATTTT | CASSLAGKSSGNTIYF
TRBJ1-4 | TRBV20-1 | . | . | TGCAGTGCTAGCCGGGAAAAACTGTTTTTT | CSASREKLFF
TRBJ1-1 | TRBV21-1 | . | few | TGTGCCAGCAGCAATCCCCCCCAGGGTATCGGCACTGAAGCTTTCTTT | CASSNPPQGIGTEAFF
TRBJ1-1 | TRBV3-1/TRBV3-2 | TRBD1 | . | TGTGCCAGCAGCCCCGGACAGGGAGAAGCTTTCTTT | CASSPGQGEAFF
TRBJ2-7 | TRBV28 | TRBD1 | . | TGTGCCAGCAAGGTACCCGGGACAGGGGCATACGAGCAGTACTTC | CASKVPGTGAYEQYF
TRBJ1-2 | TRBV28 | . | . | TGTGCCAGCAGTTTCCGGGACCTTAGAGGGGGTGGCTACACCTTC | CASSFRDLRGGGYTF